These T cell receptor beta chains were read from a single sample in a study of cytomegalovirus exposure and HLA in healthy donors. This table comes from immunoSEQ multiplex PCR, and its TCRdb copy is limited to in-frame clones, with some not included. The sample includes about 130,000 clones, about four fifths of them seen just once. Sequenced input: PBMCs. Receptors were obtained from a woman in her thirties or forties in good health and CMV-seronegative. Each CDR3 is given without its conserved first and last residue. Each record gives: J gene, V gene, CDR3 protein.

TRBJ2-1 TRBV19 ASTRRDSGGGNEQF
TRBJ2-5 TRBV4-3 ASSQGSRDGETQY
TRBJ2-1 TRBV7-3 ASSLNSGRGNEQF
TRBJ2-7 TRBV7-9 ASSLSLVGSSSYEQY
TRBJ1-1 TRBV5-1 ASSLVGGNTEAF
TRBJ2-3 TRBV30 AWSVSGGLRRDTQY
TRBJ1-3 TRBV29-1 SALPGQGTGNTIY
TRBJ1-4 TRBV12-5 ASGSDLGGANEKLF
TRBJ2-1 TRBV6-5 ASSYSSLAGRNEQF
TRBJ2-7 TRBV7-2 ASSLVSGGTYEQY
TRBJ2-2 TRBV7-9 ASSLDQGFHSGELF
TRBJ1-6 TRBV19 ASSIGEGLSPLH
TRBJ2-5 TRBV7-9 ASSSLLRPSDGQETQY
TRBJ2-5 TRBV19 ASQPEGEETQY
TRBJ1-5 TRBV29-1 SVAGNSNQPQH